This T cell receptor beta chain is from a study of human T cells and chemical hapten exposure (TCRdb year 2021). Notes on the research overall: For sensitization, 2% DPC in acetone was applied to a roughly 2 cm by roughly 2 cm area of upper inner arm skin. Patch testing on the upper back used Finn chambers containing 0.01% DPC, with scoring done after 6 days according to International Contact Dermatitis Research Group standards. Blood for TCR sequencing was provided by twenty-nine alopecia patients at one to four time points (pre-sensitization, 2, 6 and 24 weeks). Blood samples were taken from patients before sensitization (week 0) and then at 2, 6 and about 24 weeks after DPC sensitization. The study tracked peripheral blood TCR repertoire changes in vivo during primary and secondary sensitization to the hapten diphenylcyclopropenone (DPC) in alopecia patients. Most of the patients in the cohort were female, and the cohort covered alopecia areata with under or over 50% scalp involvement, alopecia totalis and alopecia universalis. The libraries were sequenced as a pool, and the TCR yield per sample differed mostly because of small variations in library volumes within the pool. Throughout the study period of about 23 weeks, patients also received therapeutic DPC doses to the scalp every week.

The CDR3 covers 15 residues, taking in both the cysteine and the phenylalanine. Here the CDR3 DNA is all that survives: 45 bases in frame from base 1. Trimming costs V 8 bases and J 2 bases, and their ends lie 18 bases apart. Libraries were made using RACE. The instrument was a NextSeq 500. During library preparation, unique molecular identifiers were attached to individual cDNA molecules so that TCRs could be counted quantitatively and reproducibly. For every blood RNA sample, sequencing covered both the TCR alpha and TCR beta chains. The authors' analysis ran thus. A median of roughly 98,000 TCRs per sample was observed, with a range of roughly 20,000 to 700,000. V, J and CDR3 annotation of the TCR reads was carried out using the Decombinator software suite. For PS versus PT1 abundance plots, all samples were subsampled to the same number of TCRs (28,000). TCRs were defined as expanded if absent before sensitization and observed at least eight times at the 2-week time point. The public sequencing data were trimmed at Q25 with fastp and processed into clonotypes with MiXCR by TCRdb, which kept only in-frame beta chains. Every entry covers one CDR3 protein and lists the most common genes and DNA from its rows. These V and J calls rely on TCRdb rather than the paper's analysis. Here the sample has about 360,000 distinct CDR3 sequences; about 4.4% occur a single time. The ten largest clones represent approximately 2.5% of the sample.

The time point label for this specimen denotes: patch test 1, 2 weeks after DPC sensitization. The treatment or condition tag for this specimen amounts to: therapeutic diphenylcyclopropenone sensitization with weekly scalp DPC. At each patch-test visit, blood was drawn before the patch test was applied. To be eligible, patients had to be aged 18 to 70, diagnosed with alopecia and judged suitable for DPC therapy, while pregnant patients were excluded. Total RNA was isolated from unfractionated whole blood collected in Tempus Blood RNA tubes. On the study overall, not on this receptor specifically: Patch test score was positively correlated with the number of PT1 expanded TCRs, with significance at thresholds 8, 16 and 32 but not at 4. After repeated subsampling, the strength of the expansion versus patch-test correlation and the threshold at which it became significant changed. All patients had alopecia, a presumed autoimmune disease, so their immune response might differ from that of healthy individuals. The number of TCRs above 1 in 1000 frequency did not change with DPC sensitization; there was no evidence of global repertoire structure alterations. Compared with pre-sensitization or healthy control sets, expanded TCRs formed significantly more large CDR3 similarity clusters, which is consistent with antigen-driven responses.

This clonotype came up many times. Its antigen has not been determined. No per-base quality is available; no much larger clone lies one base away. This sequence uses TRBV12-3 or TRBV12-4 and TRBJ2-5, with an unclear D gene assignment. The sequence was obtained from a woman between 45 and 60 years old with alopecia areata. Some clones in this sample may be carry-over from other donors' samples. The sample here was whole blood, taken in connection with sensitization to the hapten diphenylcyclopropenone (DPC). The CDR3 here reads CASSTQPGSQETQYF. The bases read TGTGCCAGCTCCACTCAACCAGGCTCTCAAGAGACCCAGTACTTC.